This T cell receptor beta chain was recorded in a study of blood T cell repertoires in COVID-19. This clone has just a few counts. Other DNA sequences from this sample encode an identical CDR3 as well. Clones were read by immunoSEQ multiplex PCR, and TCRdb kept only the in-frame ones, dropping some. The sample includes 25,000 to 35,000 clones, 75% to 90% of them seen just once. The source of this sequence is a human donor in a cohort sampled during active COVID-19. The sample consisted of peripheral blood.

For the CDR3, the DNA is TGCAGCGTTGAGACAGGGAGCTCCTACGAGCAGTACTTC. Translated: CSVETGSSYEQYF. V gene TRBV29-1 combines with J gene TRBJ2-7; TRBD1 aligns across 7 bases. V lost 3 bases to trimming and J lost 0 bases; unmatched junction nucleotides: 2. This CDR3 has 13 residues. Germline assignment: CDR1 SQVTM and CDR2 ANQGSEA.